This T cell receptor (beta chain) was identified in a study of identical twins. TCRdb reprocessed the 5' RACE reads via MiXCR and lists one record per CDR3 protein. Counted here are nearly 900,000 distinct CDR3 sequences, more than 9% occurring once; the ten biggest clones make up about 1.6%. The sample holds a few counts of this clonotype. The CDR3 runs to 17 residues. Germline CDR1 and CDR2: SGHAT and FQNNGV. The J segment lost 2 bases and the V segment lost 9 bases, leaving 16 bases of the junction unmatched. These data also formed part of another study, on yellow fever vaccine responses in identical twins. As reported in that work: Each twin's T cell response to the vaccine was reported to look partly convergent and partly personalized.

The J gene is TRBJ2-3, the V gene TRBV11-2, with 8 bases identical to TRBD2. The sequencing input was PBMCs. This TCR was recovered from a woman aged 18-29 years in good health. CDR3 in amino acids: CASSANPRGGATDTQYF. CDR3 DNA: TGTGCCAGTAGCGCCAATCCCCGGGGGGGGGCCACAGATACGCAGTATTTT.